The 17 T cell receptor beta chains below come from one sample, sequenced in a study of blood T cell repertoires in COVID-19. TCRdb's copy holds only in-frame clones and misses some; the assay was immunoSEQ multiplex PCR. The sample includes fewer than 250,000 clones, approximately 91% of them seen just once. Sequenced: peripheral blood. Receptor source: a woman in her fifties or sixties with acute or convalescent COVID-19.

In its sample, this clone was seen a few times. V gene TRBV28 combines with J gene TRBJ2-1; TRBD2 agrees at 9 bases. This CDR3 region has 16 residues. V lost 5 bases to trimming and J lost 8 bases; unmatched junction nucleotides: 13. The germline V gene has CDR1 MDHEN and CDR2 SYDVKM. CDR3 in amino acids: CASSMVGGRALHEQFF. In DNA, the CDR3 is TGTGCCAGCAGTATGGTCGGCGGGAGGGCCCTTCATGAGCAGTTCTTC.

The chain joins TRBV19 to TRBJ2-5; TRBD2 might be the D (6 bases). V gave up 5 bases and J gave up 1 base, with 11 bases separating them. Per germline, CDR1 LNHDA and CDR2 SQIVND (reference sequence). The CDR3 runs to 14 residues. CDR3 residues: CASSASSAQETQYF. The CDR3 region has the DNA TGTGCCAGTAGTGCCTCTAGCGCCCAAGAGACCCAGTACTTC. Complete variable domain (other parts from reference TRBV19 and TRBJ2-5): DGGITQSPKYLFRKEGQNVTLSCEQNLNHDAMYWYRQDPGQGLRLIYYSQIVNDFQKGDIAEGYSVSREKKESFPLTVTSAQKNPTAFYLCASSASSAQETQYFGPGTRLLVL.

This chain connects TRBV5-1 to TRBJ1-1; 9 bases align to TRBD1. The CDR3 runs to 13 residues. Germline trimming cut 4 bases from V and 11 bases from J; bases unmatched to any gene: 9. Germline lookup yields CDR1 SGHRS and CDR2 YFSETQ. The CDR3 DNA sequence: TGCGCCAGCAGCGTCGGGACAGGGCGGCGGGCTTTCTTT. It translates to CASSVGTGRRAFF.

J is TRBJ2-3 and V is TRBV14; 7 positions agree with TRBD2. Germline V gene lookup returns CDR1 SGHDN and CDR2 FVKESK. The CDR3 spans 15 residues. The trim removed 2 bases at V and 2 bases at J, leaving 4 bases unmatched. The CDR3 DNA is TGTGCCAGCAGCCAAAGCGGGACCTTCACAGATACGCAGTATTTT. Its protein product is CASSQSGTFTDTQYF.

The genes are TRBV5-1 and TRBJ2-3; D is unclear. Germline assignment: CDR1 SGHRS and CDR2 YFSETQ. The CDR3 runs 16 residues. The V gene lost 0 bases and the J gene lost 4 bases, with 15 bases spanning the gap. Here the CDR3 DNA reads TGCGCCAGCAGCTTGGGGCTAGGCGCAACGGCAGATACGCAGTATTTT. It yields the protein CASSLGLGATADTQYF.

The count of this clone is one. This chain joins TRBV5-1 and TRBJ1-2; TRBD1 is a possible D gene (6 bases). Germline V lookup: CDR1 SGHRS, CDR2 YFSETQ. The CDR3 spans 14 residues. Trimming removed 7 bases at V and 2 bases at J, with 15 bases between. This chain's CDR3 is CASGGVEGNYGYTF. Here the CDR3 DNA reads TGCGCCAGCGGGGGCGTAGAAGGGAACTATGGCTACACCTTC.

V and J are TRBV12-5 and TRBJ2-3; 10 bases align to TRBD1. The CDR3 is 15 residues long. J gave up 0 bases and V 4 bases, and 1 base lay outside the gene matches. CDR1 is LGHNT, CDR2 FRNRAP, per germline. CDR3 DNA sequence: TGTGCTAGTGGTTCGGGACAGGGGAGCACAGATACGCAGTATTTT. Translating gives CASGSGQGSTDTQYF.

The V and J genes are TRBV6-5 and TRBJ2-1; D possibly corresponds to TRBD2 (5 bases). The CDR3 has 15 amino acids. Looked up from germline, CDR1 is MNHEY and CDR2 is SVGAGI. V gave up 6 bases and J gave up 1 base, with 13 bases separating them. CDR3 amino acids: CASSRGLNSYNEQFF. CDR3 bases: TGTGCCAGCAGCCGCGGACTTAATTCCTACAATGAGCAGTTCTTC.

The chain couples TRBV7-6 to TRBJ2-7, with 13 bases aligning to TRBD2. There are 16 residues in the CDR3. Losses at the gene ends were 7 bases for V and 1 base for J; bases not matched to a gene: 7. The germline V gene has CDR1 SGHVS and CDR2 FNYEAQ. In DNA form, the CDR3 reads TGTGCCAGCAACCCAGGGGGACTAGCGGGGTCCTACGAGCAGTACTTC. This codes for CASNPGGLAGSYEQYF.

V is TRBV11-2 and J is TRBJ2-7; 11 bases align to TRBD2. Germline CDR1 reads SGHAT; CDR2 reads FQNNGV. V shed 4 bases, J shed 4 bases, and the junction held 6 bases outside the gene matches. CDR3 length: 15 residues. The CDR3 region is CASSSTSGSSYEQYF. For the CDR3, the DNA is TGTGCCAGCAGCTCCACTAGCGGGAGCTCGTACGAGCAGTACTTC.

The V gene is TRBV9, the J gene TRBJ1-2, with D possibly being TRBD1 (6 bases). The length of the CDR3 is 14 residues. Trimming cost V 3 bases and J 5 bases, with 14 bases left between them. Germline V gene data show CDR1 as SGDLS and CDR2 as YYNGEE. Here the CDR3 reads CASSGTRTVYGYTF. CDR3 coding DNA: TGTGCCAGCAGCGGTACTCGGACAGTTTATGGCTACACCTTC.

CDR3 amino acids: CASSVVASEYNEQFF. The CDR3 DNA is TGTGCCAGCAGCGTAGTAGCTAGTGAATACAATGAGCAGTTCTTC. The rearrangement joins TRBV9 to TRBJ2-1; no firm D call. V dropped 0 bases and J dropped 4 bases, with 11 bases sitting between them. Germline assignment: CDR1 SGDLS and CDR2 YYNGEE. The CDR3 length is 15 residues.

The CDR3 loop is CASSIIGQGNQPQHF. Written as DNA, the CDR3 is TGTGCCAGTAGTATTATAGGACAGGGGAATCAGCCCCAGCATTTT. This rearrangement joins TRBV19 to TRBJ1-5; the match to TRBD1 covers 9 bases. Germline CDR1 reads LNHDA; CDR2 reads SQIVND (reference sequence). V shed 3 bases, J shed 4 bases, and the junction held 4 bases outside the gene matches. This CDR3 spans 15 amino acids.

The rearrangement links TRBV7-2 to TRBJ2-5, with a possible D match to TRBD1 (6 bases). The germline V and J ends were trimmed by 2 bases and 5 bases, with 18 bases remaining between them. The CDR3 is 16 residues long. Germline CDR1 SGHTA, CDR2 FQGNSA. The DNA of the CDR3 is TGTGCCAGCAGCTTATTGGGGGCAGGGCTGAAGGAGACCCAGTACTTC. Translation gives CASSLLGAGLKETQYF.

V and J are TRBV19 and TRBJ1-1, with D perhaps matching TRBD1 (6 bases). Germline V gene data show CDR1 as LNHDA and CDR2 as SQIVND (reference sequence). The V gene lost 5 bases and the J gene lost 3 bases, with 16 bases spanning the gap. CDR3 length equals 15 residues. The CDR3 spells CASSSRTVHYTEAFF. The CDR3 nucleotides are TGTGCCAGTAGTTCCCGGACAGTACACTACACTGAAGCTTTCTTT.

J is TRBJ1-2 and V is TRBV19; 8 positions match TRBD1. Germline loops: CDR1 LNHDA, CDR2 SQIVND (reference sequence). V lost 5 bases, J lost 4 bases, and 6 bases stayed unmatched. The CDR3 has 14 residues. The CDR3 spells CASSSGGHGYGYTF. In DNA, the CDR3 is TGTGCCAGTAGTTCAGGGGGCCATGGCTATGGCTACACCTTC.

The chain joins TRBV11-3 to TRBJ1-6; 9 bases are a match to TRBD1. J gave up 5 bases and V 1 base, and 6 bases lay outside the gene matches. The CDR3 runs to 17 residues. Germline V CDR1 and CDR2: SGHNT, YENEEA. The CDR3 DNA reads TGTGCCAGCAGCTTAGCCCGGGACAGGGTGAATAATTCACCCCTCCACTTT. Residues: CASSLARDRVNNSPLHF. Complete variable domain (other parts from reference TRBV11-3 and TRBJ1-6): EAGVVQSPRYKIIEKKQPVAFWCNPISGHNTLYWYLQNLGQGPELLIRYENEEAVDDSQLPKDRFSAERLKGVDSTLKIQPAELGDSAVYLCASSLARDRVNNSPLHFGNGTRLTVT.